The 6 T cell receptor beta chains below all came from one sample that was sequenced in a study of Ad26.COV2.S vaccination and SARS-CoV-2 variants. Only in-frame clones appear in the TCRdb table, and some are missing; sequencing was by immunoSEQ multiplex PCR. The table shows around 380,000 clones, with about nine tenths occurring only once. Treatment reported: some 20 received Ad26.COV2.S at low or high dose, single or two shots; about 5 received placebo; per-sample allocation not given. After the first vaccine or placebo injection, samples were drawn on day 63. Sequencing was performed on peripheral blood, taken in a trial of Ad26.COV2.S vaccine versus placebo. All receptors derive from a person between 18 and 65 years old who received the Ad26.COV2.S COVID-19 vaccine or a placebo.

On this clone itself: A read error may produce the germline difference seen at one junction end. V is TRBV3-1 (or the pseudogene TRBV3-2) and J is TRBJ2-7; D tentatively reads TRBD1 or TRBD2 (5 bases each). The V gene's germline CDR1 is LGHDT and CDR2 YNNKEL (reference sequence). This CDR3 region has 18 residues. CDR3 bases: TGTGCCAGCACCCAAAGGACCGCAGGGACGTATGAACTCTACGAGCAGTACTTC. It codes for CASTQRTAGTYELYEQYF.

V and J are TRBV6-5 and TRBJ1-1; perhaps TRBD1 as D (5 bases). This CDR3 has 15 residues. Trimming removed 6 bases from V and 5 bases from J, with 19 bases in between. Germline loops: CDR1 MNHEY, CDR2 SVGAGI. CDR3 region: CASRLMPGKATEAFF. The CDR3, as DNA: TGTGCCAGCAGACTAATGCCAGGGAAAGCGACTGAAGCTTTCTTT.

The V gene is TRBV5-1, the J gene TRBJ2-7; D might be TRBD2 (6 bases). Looked up from germline, CDR1 is SGHRS and CDR2 is YFSETQ. This CDR3 contains 13 residues. V was shortened by 7 bases and J by 3 bases, with 14 bases between the two germline ends. CDR3 amino acids: CASGRDGLYEQYF. CDR3 sequence (DNA): TGCGCCAGCGGGCGGGACGGACTCTACGAGCAGTACTTC. The full variable domain, completed using reference TRBV5-1 and TRBJ2-7, is KAGVTQTPRYLIKTRGQQVTLSCSPISGHRSVSWYQQTPGQGLQFLFEYFSETQRNKGNFPGRFSGRQFSNSRSEMNVSTLELGDSALYLCASGRDGLYEQYFGPGTRLTVT.

This rearrangement joins TRBV4-1 to TRBJ1-1; no clear D gene. Germline CDR1 and CDR2: MGHRA and YSYEKL. V lost 1 base to trimming and J lost 9 bases, with 9 bases between them. The CDR3 runs to 12 residues. CDR3 coding DNA: TGCGCCAGCAGCCAAGGAGGGAACCAAGCTTTCTTT. Translated: CASSQGGNQAFF.

In its sample, this clone was seen once. The rearrangement uses TRBV5-6 and TRBJ2-1, with D unclear. Looked up from germline, CDR1 is SGHDT and CDR2 is YYEEEE. The CDR3 runs to 15 residues. Trimming took off 3 bases at V and 6 bases at J, with 16 bases between the two ends. For the CDR3, the DNA is TGTGCCAGCAGCTCTGACATGACCCCAATCAATGAGCAGTTCTTC. Residues: CASSSDMTPINEQFF.

The genes are TRBV5-6 and TRBJ1-2; D not resolved. V was shortened by 0 bases and J by 7 bases, with 10 bases between the two germline ends. This CDR3 comprises 13 residues. Germline-derived CDR1 and CDR2 are SGHDT and YYEEEE. The CDR3 protein is CASSLGTTGGYTF. The CDR3 DNA is TGTGCCAGCAGCTTGGGGACCACTGGTGGCTACACCTTC.